This entry describes one T cell receptor beta chain. Its antigen remains unidentified. The sample belongs to a study of beta chain features in type 1 diabetes. Study conclusions and caveats: Patients showed naive, central memory and Treg TCRB repertoires that appeared more similar than those of healthy donors. Equally in patients and controls, PCR might preferentially amplify shorter templates.

On average, the one heparinised blood draw given by each donor was around 120 mL. Via the markers CD45RO/CCR7/CD25/CD127/CD95/CD27, stem cell-like memory, regulatory, central memory and naive CD4+ cells were sorted. Expressed TCRB transcripts were sequenced, since all the RNA that had been isolated was reverse transcribed. The protocol was immunoSEQ multiplex PCR, while the TCRdb copy is restricted to in-frame clones and leaves out a portion. The sample includes over 500,000 clones, less than 20% of them seen just once. Germline V CDR1 and CDR2: SGHTA, FQGNSA. The V gene lost 1 base and the J gene lost 0 bases, with 7 bases spanning the gap. The CDR3 has 14 residues.

Sequencing input: naive CD4+ T cells from blood. The sequence came from a man aged 18 to 35 in good health. The chain couples TRBV7-2 to TRBJ2-7; TRBD2 is a possible D gene (5 bases). This chain's CDR3 is CASSLVSVSYEQYF. The CDR3 DNA is TGTGCCAGCAGCTTAGTTAGCGTCTCCTACGAGCAGTACTTC.